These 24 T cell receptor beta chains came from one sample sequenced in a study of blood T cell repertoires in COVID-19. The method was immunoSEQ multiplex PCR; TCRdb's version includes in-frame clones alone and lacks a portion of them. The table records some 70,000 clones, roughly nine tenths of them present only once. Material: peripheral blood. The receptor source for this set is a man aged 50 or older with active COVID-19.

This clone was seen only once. CDR3: CSASPGGYEQYF. CDR3 sequence (DNA): TGCAGTGCTAGTCCCGGGGGCTACGAGCAGTACTTC. The rearrangement joins TRBV20-1 to TRBJ2-7; D may be TRBD2 (6 bases). The V end was cut by 3 bases, the J end by 3 bases, with 9 bases between. The CDR3 sequence is 12 residues long. The germline CDR1 and CDR2 sequences are DFQATT and SNEGSKA (reference sequence).

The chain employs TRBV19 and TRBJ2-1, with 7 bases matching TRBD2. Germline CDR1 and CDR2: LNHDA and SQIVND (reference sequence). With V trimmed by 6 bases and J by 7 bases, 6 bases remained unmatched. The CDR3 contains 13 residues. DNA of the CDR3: TGTGCCAGTAGCCCTAGCGGAGGGAATGAGCAGTTCTTC. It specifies CASSPSGGNEQFF.

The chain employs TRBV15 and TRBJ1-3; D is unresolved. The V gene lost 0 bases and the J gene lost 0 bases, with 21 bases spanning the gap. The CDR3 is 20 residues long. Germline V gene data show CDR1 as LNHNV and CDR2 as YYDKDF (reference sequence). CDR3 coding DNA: TGTGCCACCAGCAGAGAGACTTCCAGCTACTACCATGACTCTGGAAACACCATATATTTT. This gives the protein CATSRETSSYYHDSGNTIYF.

The CDR3 DNA reads as TGTGCCAGTAGTATCGGAGGAGGTTCACCCCTCCACTTT. Amino acid sequence: CASSIGGGSPLHF. The genes are TRBV19 and TRBJ1-6; no clear D gene. This CDR3 comprises 13 residues. The V end was cut by 3 bases, the J end by 9 bases, with 9 bases between. CDR1 is LNHDA and CDR2 is SQIVND in the germline V gene (reference sequence).

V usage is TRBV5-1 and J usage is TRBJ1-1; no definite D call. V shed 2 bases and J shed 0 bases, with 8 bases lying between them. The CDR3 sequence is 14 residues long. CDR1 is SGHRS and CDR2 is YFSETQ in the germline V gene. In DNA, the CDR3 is TGCGCCAGCAGCTTCACCGACATGAACACTGAAGCTTTCTTT. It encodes CASSFTDMNTEAFF.

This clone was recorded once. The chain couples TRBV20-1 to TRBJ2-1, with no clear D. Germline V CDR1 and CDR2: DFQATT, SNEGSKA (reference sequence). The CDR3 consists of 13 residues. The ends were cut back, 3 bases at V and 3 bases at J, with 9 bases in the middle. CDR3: CSASPSVYNEQFF. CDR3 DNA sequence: TGCAGTGCTAGTCCGTCAGTCTACAATGAGCAGTTCTTC.

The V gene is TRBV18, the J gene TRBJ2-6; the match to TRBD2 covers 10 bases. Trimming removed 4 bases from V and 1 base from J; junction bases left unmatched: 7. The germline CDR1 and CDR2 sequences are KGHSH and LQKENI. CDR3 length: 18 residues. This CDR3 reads CASSLTSGAESGANVLTF. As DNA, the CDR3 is TGTGCCAGCTCACTCACTAGCGGGGCCGAGTCTGGGGCCAACGTCCTGACTTTC. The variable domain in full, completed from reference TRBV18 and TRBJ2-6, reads NAGVMQNPRHLVRRRGQEARLRCSPMKGHSHVYWYRQLPEEGLKFMVYLQKENIIDESGMPKERFSAEFPKEGPSILRIQQVVRGDSAAYFCASSLTSGAESGANVLTFGAGSRLTVL.

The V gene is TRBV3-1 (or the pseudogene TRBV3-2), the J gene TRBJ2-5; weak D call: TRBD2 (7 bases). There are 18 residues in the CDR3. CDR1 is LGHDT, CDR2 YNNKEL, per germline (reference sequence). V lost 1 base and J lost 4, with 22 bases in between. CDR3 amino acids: CASSQVGGGATVRETQYF. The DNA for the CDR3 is TGTGCCAGCAGCCAAGTTGGAGGGGGGGCCACGGTTAGAGAGACCCAGTACTTC.

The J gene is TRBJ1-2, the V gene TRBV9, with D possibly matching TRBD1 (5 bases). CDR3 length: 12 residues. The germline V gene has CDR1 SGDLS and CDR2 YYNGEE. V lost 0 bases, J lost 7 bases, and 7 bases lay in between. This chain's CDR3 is CASSVGGSGYTF. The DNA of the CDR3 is TGTGCCAGCAGCGTAGGGGGCTCTGGCTACACCTTC.

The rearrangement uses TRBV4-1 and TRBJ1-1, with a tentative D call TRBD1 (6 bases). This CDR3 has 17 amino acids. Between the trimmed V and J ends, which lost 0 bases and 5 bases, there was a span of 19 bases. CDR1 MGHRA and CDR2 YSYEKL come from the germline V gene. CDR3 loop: CASSQDLSFRTETEAFF. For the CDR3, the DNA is TGCGCCAGCAGCCAAGATTTGAGCTTTCGGACAGAAACTGAAGCTTTCTTT.

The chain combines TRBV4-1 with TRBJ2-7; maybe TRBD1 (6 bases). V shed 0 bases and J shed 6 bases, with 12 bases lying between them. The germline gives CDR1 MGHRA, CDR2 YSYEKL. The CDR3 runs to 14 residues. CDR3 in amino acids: CASSQDWTVPEQYF. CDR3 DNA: TGCGCCAGCAGCCAAGATTGGACAGTTCCCGAGCAGTACTTC.

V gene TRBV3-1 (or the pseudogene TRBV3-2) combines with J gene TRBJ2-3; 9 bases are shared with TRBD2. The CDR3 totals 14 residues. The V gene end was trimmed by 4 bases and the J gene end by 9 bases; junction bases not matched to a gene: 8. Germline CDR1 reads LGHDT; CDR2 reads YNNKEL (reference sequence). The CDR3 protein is CASSPMASGGTQYF. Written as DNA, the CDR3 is TGTGCCAGCAGCCCAATGGCCAGCGGGGGGACGCAGTATTTT.

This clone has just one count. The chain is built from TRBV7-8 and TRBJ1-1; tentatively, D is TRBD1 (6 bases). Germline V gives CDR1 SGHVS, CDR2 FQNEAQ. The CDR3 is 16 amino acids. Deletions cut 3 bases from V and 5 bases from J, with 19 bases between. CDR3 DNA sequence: TGTGCCAGCAGCTTTCCGGGGGGCGATGTAAAAACTGAAGCTTTCTTT. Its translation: CASSFPGGDVKTEAFF. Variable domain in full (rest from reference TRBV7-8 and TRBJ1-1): GAGVSQSPRYKVAKRGQDVALRCDPISGHVSLFWYQQALGQGPEFLTYFQNEAQLDKSGLPSDRFFAERPEGSVSTLKIQRTQQEDSAVYLCASSFPGGDVKTEAFFGQGTRLTVV.

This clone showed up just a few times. The DNA of the CDR3 is TGTGCCATCTCACAGAGGGATTCTCGTTACGAGCAGTACTTC. Translated: CAISQRDSRYEQYF. The V call is TRBV2, the J call TRBJ2-7; D might be TRBD2 (5 bases). Trimming removed 10 bases from V and 4 bases from J, with 20 bases in between. CDR1 is SNHLY, CDR2 FYNNEI, per germline. The CDR3 runs 14 residues.

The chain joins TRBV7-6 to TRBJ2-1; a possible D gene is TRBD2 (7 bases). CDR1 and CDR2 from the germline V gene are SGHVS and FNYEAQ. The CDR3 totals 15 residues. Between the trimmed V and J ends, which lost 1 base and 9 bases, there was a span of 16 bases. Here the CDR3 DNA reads TGTGCCAGCAGCTTAGAGTGGGGGGGCCTGGGTGAGCAGTTCTTC. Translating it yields CASSLEWGGLGEQFF.

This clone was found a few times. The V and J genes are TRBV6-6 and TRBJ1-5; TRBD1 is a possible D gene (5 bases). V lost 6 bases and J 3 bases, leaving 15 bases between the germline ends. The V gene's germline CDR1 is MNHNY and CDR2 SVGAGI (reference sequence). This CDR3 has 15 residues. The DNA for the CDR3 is TGTGCCAGCAGCCCTCATGACAGACCCAATCAGCCCCAGCATTTT. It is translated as CASSPHDRPNQPQHF.

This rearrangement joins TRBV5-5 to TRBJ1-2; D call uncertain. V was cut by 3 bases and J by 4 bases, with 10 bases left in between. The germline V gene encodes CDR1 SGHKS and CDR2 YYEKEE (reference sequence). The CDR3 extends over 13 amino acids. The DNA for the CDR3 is TGTGCCAGCAGCTCAGTACAGTCCTATGGCTACACCTTC. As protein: CASSSVQSYGYTF.

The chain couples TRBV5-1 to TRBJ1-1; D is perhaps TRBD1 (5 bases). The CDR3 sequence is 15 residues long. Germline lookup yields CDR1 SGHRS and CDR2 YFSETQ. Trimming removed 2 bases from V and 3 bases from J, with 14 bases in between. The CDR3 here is CASSLRVSGDTEAFF. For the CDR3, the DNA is TGCGCCAGCAGCTTACGGGTCTCGGGGGACACTGAAGCTTTCTTT.

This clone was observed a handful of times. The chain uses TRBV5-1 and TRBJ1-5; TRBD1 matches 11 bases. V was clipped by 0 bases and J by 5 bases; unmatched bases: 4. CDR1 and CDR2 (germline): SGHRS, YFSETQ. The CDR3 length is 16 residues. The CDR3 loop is CASSLGTGGAYQPQHF. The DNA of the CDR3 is TGCGCCAGCAGCTTGGGGACAGGGGGCGCATATCAGCCCCAGCATTTT.

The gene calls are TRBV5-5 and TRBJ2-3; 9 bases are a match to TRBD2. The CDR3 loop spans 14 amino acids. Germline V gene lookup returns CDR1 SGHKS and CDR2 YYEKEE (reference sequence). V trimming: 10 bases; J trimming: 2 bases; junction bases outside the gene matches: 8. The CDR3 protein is CAGSAGGTTDTQYF. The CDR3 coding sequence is TGTGCCGGGTCAGCGGGGGGCACCACAGATACGCAGTATTTT.

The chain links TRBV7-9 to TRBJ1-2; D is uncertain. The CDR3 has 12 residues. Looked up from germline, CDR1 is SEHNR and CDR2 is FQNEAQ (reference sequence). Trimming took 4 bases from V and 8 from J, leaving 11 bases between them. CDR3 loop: CASSSGSSGYTF. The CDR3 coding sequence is TGTGCCAGCAGCTCGGGGAGTAGCGGCTACACCTTC.

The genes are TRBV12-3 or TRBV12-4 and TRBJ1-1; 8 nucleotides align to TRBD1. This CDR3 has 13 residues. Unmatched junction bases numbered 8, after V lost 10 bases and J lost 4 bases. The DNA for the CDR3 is TGTGCCACCTCAAAAACAGGGGGCACTGAAGCTTTCTTT. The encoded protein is CATSKTGGTEAFF.

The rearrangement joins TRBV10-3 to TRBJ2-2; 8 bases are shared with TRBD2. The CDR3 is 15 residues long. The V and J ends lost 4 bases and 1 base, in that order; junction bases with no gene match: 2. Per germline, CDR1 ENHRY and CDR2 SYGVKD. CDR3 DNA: TGTGCCATCAGTGGCCGGGAGGGGAACACCGGGGAGCTGTTTTTT. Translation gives CAISGREGNTGELFF.

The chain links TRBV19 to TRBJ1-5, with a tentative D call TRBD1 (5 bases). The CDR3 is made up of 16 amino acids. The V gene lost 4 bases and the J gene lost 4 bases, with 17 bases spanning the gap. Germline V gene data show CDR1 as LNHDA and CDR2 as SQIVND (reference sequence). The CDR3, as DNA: TGTGCCAGTAGTACTCGGCTTAAAGGGGTGAATCAGCCCCAGCATTTT. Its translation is CASSTRLKGVNQPQHF. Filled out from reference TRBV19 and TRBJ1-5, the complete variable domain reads DGGITQSPKYLFRKEGQNVTLSCEQNLNHDAMYWYRQDPGQGLRLIYYSQIVNDFQKGDIAEGYSVSREKKESFPLTVTSAQKNPTAFYLCASSTRLKGVNQPQHFGDGTRLSIL.